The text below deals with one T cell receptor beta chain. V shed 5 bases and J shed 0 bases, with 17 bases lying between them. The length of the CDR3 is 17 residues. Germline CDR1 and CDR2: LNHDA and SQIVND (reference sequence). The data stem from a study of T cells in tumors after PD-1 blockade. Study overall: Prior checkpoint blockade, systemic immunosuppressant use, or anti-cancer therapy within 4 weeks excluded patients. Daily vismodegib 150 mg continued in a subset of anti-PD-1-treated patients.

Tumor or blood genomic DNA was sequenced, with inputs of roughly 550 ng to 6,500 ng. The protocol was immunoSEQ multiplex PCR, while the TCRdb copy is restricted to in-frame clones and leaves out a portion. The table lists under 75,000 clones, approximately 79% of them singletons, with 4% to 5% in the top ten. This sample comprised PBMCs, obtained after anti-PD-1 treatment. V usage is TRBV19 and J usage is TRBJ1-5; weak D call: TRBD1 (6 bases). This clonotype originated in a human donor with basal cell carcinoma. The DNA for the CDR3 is TGTGCCAGTAGTCCATCGGGGGGCCGGGATAGCAATCAGCCCCAGCATTTT. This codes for CASSPSGGRDSNQPQHF.